Presented here are 14 T cell receptor beta chains from one specimen sequenced in a study of T cells in women clearing cervical HPV infection. Method: immunoSEQ multiplex PCR; TCRdb's copy keeps in-frame clones and lacks some. Its clone listing holds roughly 30,000 clones. The sample was blood buffy coat. Receptors were obtained from a woman aged 18 to 69 with a cervical HPV16 infection that either progressed to CIN3+ or cleared (not recorded which).

About this clone: Coverage ceases 3 residues before the CDR3 finishes, and the germline J gene fills in the end. The chain has TRBV18 and TRBJ1-1, with TRBD1 matching over 8 bases. The CDR3 extends over 13 amino acids. Looked up from germline, CDR1 is KGHSH and CDR2 is LQKENI. Losses at the gene ends were 6 bases for V and 5 bases for J; bases not matched to a gene: 5. The CDR3 bases that were read are TGTGCCAGCTCTCCGGACAGGGTAACTGAA. Its translation is CASSPDRVTE. The full CDR3 is CASSPDRVTEAFF.

A note on this clone: The CDR3 is cut off 3 residues early in the read; its end comes from the germline J gene. The chain recombines TRBV12-3 or TRBV12-4 with TRBJ1-2; no reliable D call. Trimming took off 5 bases at V and 7 bases at J, with 17 bases between the two ends. This CDR3 has 14 amino acids. CDR3 protein: CASSSGSRSSGYTF. The CDR3 bases that were read are TGTGCCAGCAGTAGTGGTAGTCGGTCCTCTGGC.

On this clone itself: The read terminates 3 residues ahead of where the CDR3 ends, so the germline J gene completes it. J is TRBJ2-1 and V is TRBV2; 13 nucleotides line up with TRBD2. This CDR3 is 18 amino acids long. V shed 11 bases and J 4 bases; nucleotides not matched to a gene: 17. Germline V CDR1 and CDR2: SNHLY, FYNNEI. CDR3 DNA (partial): TGTGCCTGCCCCGGGACTAGCGGGGCCGATGGGTATTACAATGAG. Residues: CACPGTSGADGYYNE. The entire CDR3 protein reads CACPGTSGADGYYNEQFF.

Worth noting for this clone: From the germline J gene comes the end of the CDR3, since the read stops 3 residues before it. The gene calls are TRBV7-8 and TRBJ2-7; 10 positions match TRBD2. The CDR3 totals 16 residues. From germline, CDR1 is SGHVS and CDR2 FQNEAQ. The ends lost 1 base at V and 3 bases at J; junction bases unmatched: 6. CDR3: CASSLGYGTSVYEQYF. The CDR3 DNA, read in part, is TGTGCCAGCAGCTTAGGTTACGGGACTAGCGTCTACGAG. Full variable domain (rest looked up from reference TRBV7-8 and TRBJ2-7): GAGVSQSPRYKVAKRGQDVALRCDPISGHVSLFWYQQALGQGPEFLTYFQNEAQLDKSGLPSDRFFAERPEGSVSTLKIQRTQQEDSAVYLCASSLGYGTSVYEQYFGPGTRLTVT.

Regarding this clone: Read sequence stops 3 residues before the CDR3 end, and the germline J gene provides the missing end. The J gene is TRBJ2-1, the V gene TRBV7-9; no definite D call. V lost 8 bases to trimming and J lost 1 base, with 12 bases between them. The CDR3 runs 14 residues. Germline V gene data show CDR1 as SEHNR and CDR2 as FQNEAQ (reference sequence). Partial CDR3 DNA: TGTGCCAGCGTCTTCCCAGGTTCCTACAATGAG. Protein sequence: CASVFPGSYNE. The entire CDR3 protein reads CASVFPGSYNEQFF.

For this clone: The CDR3 end is not reached by the read, which stops 3 residues before it; the germline J gene fills it in. The chain links TRBV30 to TRBJ2-7; D gene ambiguous. Germline CDR1 reads GTSNPN; CDR2 reads SVGIG (reference sequence). With 2 bases removed from V and 5 bases from J, the gap between germline ends came to 10 bases. The CDR3 is 12 residues long. The CDR3: CAWSPEGHEQYF. CDR3 bases read: TGTGCCTGGAGTCCGGAAGGGCACGAG.

Comments on this clone: The junction shows a germline mismatch at one end, possibly a read error. Sequencing ends 3 residues short of the CDR3 end; the germline J gene provides the rest. The V call is TRBV19, the J call TRBJ2-5; D could derive from TRBD1 or TRBD2 (6 bases each). Germline values: CDR1 LNHDA, CDR2 SQIVND (reference sequence). The CDR3 spans 14 residues. CDR3 in amino acids: CTSRGAGIQETQYF. The covered CDR3 bases are TGTACCAGTAGGGGGGCGGGAATTCAAGAGACC.

This clone ranks as medium-sized in terms of frequency. The sequence runs out 3 residues before the end of the CDR3; the remainder is reconstructed from the germline J gene. The chain carries TRBV18 and TRBJ2-3; TRBD2 aligns across 14 bases. There are 15 residues in the CDR3. With 5 bases clipped from V and 5 bases from J, the junction kept 3 bases outside the gene matches. The germline gives CDR1 KGHSH, CDR2 LQKENI. CDR3 loop: CASSAGLAGVDTQYF. CDR3 DNA, as far as it was read: TGTGCCAGCTCAGCGGGACTAGCGGGAGTAGATACG.

On this clone: The read ends 3 residues before the CDR3 terminus; that terminus is restored from the germline J gene. The chain joins TRBV29-1 to TRBJ2-2; 11 nucleotides match TRBD2. CDR1 SQVTM and CDR2 ANQGSEA come from the germline V gene. Losses at the gene ends were 6 bases for V and 8 bases for J; bases not matched to a gene: 8. The CDR3 consists of 14 residues. CDR3 protein: CSVSSTSGEGELFF. The part of the CDR3 DNA that was read is TGCAGCGTATCCTCGACTAGCGGGGAGGGGGAG.

Details on this clone: The CDR3 goes on 3 residues after the read ends, and that part is filled in from the germline J gene. The genes are TRBV18 and TRBJ1-2; TRBD1 aligns across 9 bases. With 4 bases clipped from V and 6 bases from J, the junction kept 9 bases outside the gene matches. Germline CDR1 reads KGHSH; CDR2 reads LQKENI. The CDR3 totals 15 residues. The CDR3: CASSLPTGGVHGYTF. The sequenced part of the CDR3 DNA is TGTGCCAGCTCACTACCAACAGGGGGCGTCCATGGC.

As to this clone: The DNA ends 3 residues before the CDR3 does, and the rest of the CDR3 is filled in from the germline J gene. This sequence joins TRBV28 and TRBJ2-5; D gene ambiguous. V shed 3 bases and J shed 1 base, with 6 bases lying between them. The CDR3 spans 13 residues. Germline V lookup: CDR1 MDHEN, CDR2 SYDVKM. CDR3 DNA, as far as it was read: TGTGCCAGCAGTTTCTTGTCCCAAGAGACC. This sequence encodes CASSFLSQET. The full CDR3 reads CASSFLSQETQYF.

As regards this clone: The sequenced fragment ends 3 residues before the CDR3 boundary, so the rest is inferred from the germline J gene. V gene TRBV10-3 combines with J gene TRBJ2-7; D unresolved. This CDR3 has 13 amino acids. V was cut by 0 bases and J by 2 bases, with 5 bases left in between. Germline CDR1 and CDR2: ENHRY and SYGVKD. The chain's CDR3 is CAISESVAYEQYF. The DNA read from the CDR3 is TGTGCCATCAGTGAGTCGGTAGCCTACGAG.

Worth noting for this clone: Read coverage stops 3 residues before the CDR3 terminus; the germline J gene supplies the remainder. This chain joins TRBV11-3 and TRBJ2-7; D is possibly TRBD1 (5 bases). Germline V CDR1 and CDR2: SGHNT, YENEEA. This CDR3 is 13 amino acids long. The V gene lost 3 bases and the J gene lost 3 bases, with 9 bases spanning the gap. The CDR3: CASSLDTHYEQYF. The covered CDR3 bases are TGTGCCAGCAGCTTGGACACCCACTACGAG.

Concerning this clone: The sequenced fragment ends 3 residues before the CDR3 boundary, so the rest is inferred from the germline J gene. The chain has TRBV20-1 and TRBJ1-4; D might be TRBD1 (5 bases). V gave up 0 bases and J gave up 10 bases, with 21 bases separating them. The germline CDR1 and CDR2 sequences are DFQATT and SNEGSKA (reference sequence). There are 16 residues in the CDR3. The DNA read from the CDR3 is TGCAGTGCTAGAGATCAAACTCAGGGACTTTTTGGAAAA. Its translation is CSARDQTQGLFGK. The entire CDR3 protein is CSARDQTQGLFGKLFF.